The present TCR beta chain was sequenced within a study of shared clonotypes between healthy human individuals. Turning to the study itself: For every donor, three CD4 naive, three CD4 memory, two CD8 naive and one CD8 memory plates were used. Study-wide findings and caveats: Clonotype sharing across donors was expected to vary with sequencing depth.

Deep-level running was used for the assay. Genomic DNA per cell subset filled all wells of several immunoSEQ plates. Data came from immunoSEQ multiplex PCR; TCRdb stores just in-frame clones and leaves some out. The top ten hold 0.055% to 0.075% of the sample, which has about 530,000 clones, around 96% seen once. J was trimmed by 4 bases and V by 3 bases; bases with no gene match: 9. There are 17 residues in the CDR3. CDR1 is SEHNR, CDR2 FQNEAQ, per germline (reference sequence). Worth noting for this clone: Its antigen is not identified.

V usage is TRBV7-9 and J usage is TRBJ2-2; the match to TRBD2 covers 9 bases. Input material: naive CD4+ T cells sorted from blood. Subset meaning: CD45RA+ positively selected. This clonotype originated in a woman in her twenties or thirties in good health. For the CDR3, the DNA is TGTGCCAGCAGCTTGCACTTGACTAGCGGAGTCACCGGGGAGCTGTTTTTT. This codes for CASSLHLTSGVTGELFF.